The clone carrying this TCR beta chain showed up many times. Its antigen is unknown. The data belong to a study of post-analysis software for immune sequencing data. Turning to the study itself: Disease trajectories encompassed relapsing-remitting, secondary progressive and progressive-relapsing multiple sclerosis. Overall study results and limits: Clustering by F measure revealed strong co-clustering among samples prepared together in one batch. A few TRBV segments appeared more often in patients than in controls, and TRBV5-6, TRBV5-1 and TRBV20-1 were among these. Normalized Chao1 diversity in multiple sclerosis patients fell significantly below that of controls.

cDNA libraries for TCR beta contained unique molecular identifiers. The T cell input of about 0.95 to 11 million gave a few hundred thousand cDNA molecules. TCRdb re-derived calls from the PCR reads in MiXCR, one entry per CDR3 protein. The sample records over 250,000 distinct CDR3 sequences, 35% to 40% being singletons. The CDR3 totals 15 residues. Germline loops: CDR1 LGHDT, CDR2 YNNKEL (reference sequence). V dropped 0 bases and J dropped 3 bases, with 8 bases sitting between them. Sequenced material: blood. The TCR originated in a girl aged 10 to 17 with multiple sclerosis. The V and J genes are TRBV3-1 and TRBJ1-4; D not certain. The CDR3 coding sequence is TGTGCCAGCAGCCAAGAAAGGCAGGCTAATGAAAAACTGTTTTTT. It yields the protein CASSQERQANEKLFF.